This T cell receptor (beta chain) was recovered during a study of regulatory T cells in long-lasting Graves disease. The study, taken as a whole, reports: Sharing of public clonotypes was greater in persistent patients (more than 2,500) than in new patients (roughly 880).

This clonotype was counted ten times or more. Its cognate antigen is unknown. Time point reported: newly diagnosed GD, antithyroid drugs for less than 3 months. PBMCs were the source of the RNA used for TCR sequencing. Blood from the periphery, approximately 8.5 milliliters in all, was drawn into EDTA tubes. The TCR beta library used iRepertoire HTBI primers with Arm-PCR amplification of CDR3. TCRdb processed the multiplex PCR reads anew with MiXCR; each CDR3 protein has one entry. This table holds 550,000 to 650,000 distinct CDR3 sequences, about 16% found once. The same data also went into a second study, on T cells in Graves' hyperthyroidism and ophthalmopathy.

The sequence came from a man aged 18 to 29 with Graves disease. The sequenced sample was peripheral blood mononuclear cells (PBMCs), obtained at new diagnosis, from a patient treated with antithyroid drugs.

The CDR3 nucleotides are TGTGCCAGCAGGTTGACTAGCGGATATTACAATGAGCAGTTCTTC. This codes for CASRLTSGYYNEQFF. J is TRBJ2-1 and V is TRBV12-3 or TRBV12-4; 9 bases map to TRBD2. This CDR3 contains 15 residues. J lost 4 bases, V lost 6 bases, and 7 bases had no gene match.